This T cell receptor beta chain was sequenced in a study of T cell changes during pregnancy in multiple sclerosis. Clones were sequenced by immunoSEQ multiplex PCR, and TCRdb holds only the in-frame ones, with some missing. Among tens of thousands of clones, about 90% were seen once, and the ten largest hold 1.6%. This CDR3 region has 15 residues. V lost 3 bases to trimming and J lost 2 bases; unmatched junction nucleotides: 3. Germline loops: CDR1 SGHTA, CDR2 FQGNSA. The sequence derives from a female donor in good health, enrolled as a control in a pregnancy study. This specimen consisted of peripheral blood, obtained in the first trimester of pregnancy. The chain has TRBV7-2 and TRBJ1-4; 7 bases line up with TRBD1. The DNA for the CDR3 is TGTGCCAGCAGCTTGCAGGGGGGCACTAATGAAAAACTGTTTTTT. It is translated as CASSLQGGTNEKLFF.